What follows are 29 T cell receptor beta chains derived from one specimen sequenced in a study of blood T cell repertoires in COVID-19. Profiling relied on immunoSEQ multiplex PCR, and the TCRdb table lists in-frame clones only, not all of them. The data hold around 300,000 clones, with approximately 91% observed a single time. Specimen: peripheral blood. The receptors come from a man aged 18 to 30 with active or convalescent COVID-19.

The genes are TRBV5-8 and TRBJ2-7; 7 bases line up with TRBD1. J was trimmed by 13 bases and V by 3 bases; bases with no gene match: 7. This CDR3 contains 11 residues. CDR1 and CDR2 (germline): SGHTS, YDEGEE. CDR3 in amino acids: CASSSTGFRYF. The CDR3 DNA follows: TGTGCCAGCAGCTCGACAGGGTTTCGATACTTC.

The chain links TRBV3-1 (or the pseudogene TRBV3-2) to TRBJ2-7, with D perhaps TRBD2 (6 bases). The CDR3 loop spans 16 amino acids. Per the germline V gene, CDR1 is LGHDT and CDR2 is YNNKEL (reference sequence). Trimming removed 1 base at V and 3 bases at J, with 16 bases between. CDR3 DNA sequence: TGTGCCAGCAGCCAAGTTACGACTAGGGGTTACTACGAGCAGTACTTC. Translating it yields CASSQVTTRGYYEQYF.

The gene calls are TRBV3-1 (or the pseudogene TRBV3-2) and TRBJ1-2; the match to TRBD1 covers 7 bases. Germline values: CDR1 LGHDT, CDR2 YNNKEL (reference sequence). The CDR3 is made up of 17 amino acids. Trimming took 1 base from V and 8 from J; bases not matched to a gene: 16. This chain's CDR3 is CASSQGVGTGAMGGYTF. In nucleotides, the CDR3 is TGTGCCAGCAGCCAAGGGGTCGGCACAGGGGCCATGGGCGGCTACACCTTC.

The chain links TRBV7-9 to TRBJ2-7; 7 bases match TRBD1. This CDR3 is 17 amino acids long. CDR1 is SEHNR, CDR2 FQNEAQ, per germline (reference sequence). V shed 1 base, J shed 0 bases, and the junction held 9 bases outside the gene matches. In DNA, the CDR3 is TGTGCCAGCAGCTTAGAACCTAGACAGGGATTCTCCTACGAGCAGTACTTC. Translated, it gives CASSLEPRQGFSYEQYF.

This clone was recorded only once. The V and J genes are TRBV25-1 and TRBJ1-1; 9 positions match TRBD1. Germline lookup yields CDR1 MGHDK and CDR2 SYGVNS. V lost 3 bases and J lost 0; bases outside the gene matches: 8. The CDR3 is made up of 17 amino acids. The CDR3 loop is CASSDFGTGNLNTEAFF. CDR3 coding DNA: TGTGCCAGCAGTGATTTCGGGACAGGGAATTTGAACACTGAAGCTTTCTTT.

The CDR3: CASSLRQDTEAFF. CDR3 bases: TGTGCCAGCAGCTTACGACAGGACACTGAAGCTTTCTTT. This rearrangement joins TRBV11-2 to TRBJ1-1, with D possibly being TRBD1 (6 bases). The CDR3 sequence is 13 residues long. CDR1 is SGHAT, CDR2 FQNNGV, per germline. V was shortened by 2 bases and J by 3 bases, with 7 bases between the two germline ends.

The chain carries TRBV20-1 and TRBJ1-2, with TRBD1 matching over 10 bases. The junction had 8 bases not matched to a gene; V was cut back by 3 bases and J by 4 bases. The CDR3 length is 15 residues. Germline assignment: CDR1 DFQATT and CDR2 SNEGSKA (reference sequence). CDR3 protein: CSASNGQGVSYGYTF. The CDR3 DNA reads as TGCAGTGCTAGTAACGGACAGGGGGTCTCCTATGGCTACACCTTC.

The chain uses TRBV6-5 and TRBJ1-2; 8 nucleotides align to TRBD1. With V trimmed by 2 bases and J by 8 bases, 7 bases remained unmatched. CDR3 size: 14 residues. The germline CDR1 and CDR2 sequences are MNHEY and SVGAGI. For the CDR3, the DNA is TGTGCCAGCAGTTACGGGCAGGGGGCAATAGGCTACACCTTC. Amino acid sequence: CASSYGQGAIGYTF.

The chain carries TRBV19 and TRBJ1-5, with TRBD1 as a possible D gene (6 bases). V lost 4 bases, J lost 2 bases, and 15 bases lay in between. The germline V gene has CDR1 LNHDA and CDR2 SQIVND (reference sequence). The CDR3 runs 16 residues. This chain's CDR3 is CASSTTGGDGNQPQHF. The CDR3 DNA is TGTGCCAGTAGTACCACGGGGGGCGACGGCAATCAGCCCCAGCATTTT.

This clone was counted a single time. Here the CDR3 DNA reads TGTGCCAGCAGTGATAGCCCCCTTCGGAACTATGGCTACACCTTC. Its protein is CASSDSPLRNYGYTF. The chain links TRBV6-2 or TRBV6-3 to TRBJ1-2, with D hard to call. The CDR3 sequence is 15 residues long. Trimming took off 5 bases at V and 2 bases at J, with 15 bases between the two ends. CDR1 is MNHEY, CDR2 SVGEGT, per germline.

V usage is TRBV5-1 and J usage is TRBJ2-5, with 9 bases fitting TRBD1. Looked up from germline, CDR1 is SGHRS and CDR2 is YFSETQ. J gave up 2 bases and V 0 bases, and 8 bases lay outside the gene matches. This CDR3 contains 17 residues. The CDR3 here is CASSLVGFGTGQETQYF. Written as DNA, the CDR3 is TGCGCCAGCAGCTTGGTTGGTTTCGGGACAGGGCAAGAGACCCAGTACTTC. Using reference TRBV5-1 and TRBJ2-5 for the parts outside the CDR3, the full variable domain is KAGVTQTPRYLIKTRGQQVTLSCSPISGHRSVSWYQQTPGQGLQFLFEYFSETQRNKGNFPGRFSGRQFSNSRSEMNVSTLELGDSALYLCASSLVGFGTGQETQYFGPGTRLLVL.

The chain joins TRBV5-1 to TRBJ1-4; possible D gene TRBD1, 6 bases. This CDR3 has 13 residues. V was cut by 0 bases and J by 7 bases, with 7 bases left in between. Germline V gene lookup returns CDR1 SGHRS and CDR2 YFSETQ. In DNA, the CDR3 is TGCGCCAGCAGCTTGGACAGGGTTGAAAAACTGTTTTTT. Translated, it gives CASSLDRVEKLFF.

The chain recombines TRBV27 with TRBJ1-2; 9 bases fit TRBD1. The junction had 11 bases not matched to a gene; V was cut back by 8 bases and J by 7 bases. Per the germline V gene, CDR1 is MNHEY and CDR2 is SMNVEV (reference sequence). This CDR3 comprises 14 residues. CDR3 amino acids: CASRKQGAQGGYTF. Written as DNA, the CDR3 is TGTGCCAGCCGAAAACAGGGGGCGCAAGGTGGCTACACCTTC.

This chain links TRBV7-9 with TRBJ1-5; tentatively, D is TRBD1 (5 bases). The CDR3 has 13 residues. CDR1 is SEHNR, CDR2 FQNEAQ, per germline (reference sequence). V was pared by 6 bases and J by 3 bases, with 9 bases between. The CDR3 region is CASRGGLNQPQHF. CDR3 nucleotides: TGTGCCAGCAGGGGGGGTCTCAATCAGCCCCAGCATTTT.

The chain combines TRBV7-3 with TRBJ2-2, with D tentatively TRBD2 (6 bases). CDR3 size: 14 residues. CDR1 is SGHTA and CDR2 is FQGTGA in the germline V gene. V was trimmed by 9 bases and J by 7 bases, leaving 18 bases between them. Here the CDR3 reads CARVNPAGHGELFF. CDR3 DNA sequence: TGTGCCAGGGTTAATCCTGCGGGGCACGGGGAGCTGTTTTTT.

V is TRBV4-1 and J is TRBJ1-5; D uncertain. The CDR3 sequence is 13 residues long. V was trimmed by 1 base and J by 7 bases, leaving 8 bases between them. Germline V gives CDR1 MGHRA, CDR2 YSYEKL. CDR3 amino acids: CASSQAPGQPQHF. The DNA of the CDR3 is TGCGCCAGCAGCCAAGCCCCAGGACAGCCCCAGCATTTT.

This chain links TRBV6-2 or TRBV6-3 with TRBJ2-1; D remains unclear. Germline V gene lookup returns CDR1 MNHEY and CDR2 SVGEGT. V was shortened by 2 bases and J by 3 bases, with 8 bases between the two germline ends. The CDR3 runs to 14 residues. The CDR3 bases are TGTGCCAGCAGTTACACCGACAACTACAATGAGCAGTTCTTC. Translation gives CASSYTDNYNEQFF.

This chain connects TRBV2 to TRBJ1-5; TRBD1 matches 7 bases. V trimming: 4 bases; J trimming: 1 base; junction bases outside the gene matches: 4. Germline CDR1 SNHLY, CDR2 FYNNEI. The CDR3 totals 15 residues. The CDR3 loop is CASSATGASNQPQHF. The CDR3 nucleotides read TGTGCCAGCAGTGCCACAGGGGCGAGCAATCAGCCCCAGCATTTT.

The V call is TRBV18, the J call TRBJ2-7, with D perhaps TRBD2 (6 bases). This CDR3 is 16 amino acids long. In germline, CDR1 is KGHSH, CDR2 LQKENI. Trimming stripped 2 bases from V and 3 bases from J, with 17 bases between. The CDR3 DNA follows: TGTGCCAGCTCACCAACTGGAGGGCTGGCGCGCTACGAGCAGTACTTC. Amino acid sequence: CASSPTGGLARYEQYF.

CDR3 amino acids: CASSQSPGGQDEQFF. In DNA form, the CDR3 reads TGCGCCAGCAGCCAAAGTCCCGGGGGTCAGGATGAGCAGTTCTTC. The chain combines TRBV4-1 with TRBJ2-1, with D perhaps matching TRBD2 (6 bases). V was clipped by 2 bases and J by 8 bases, with 16 bases between them. Per the germline V gene, CDR1 is MGHRA and CDR2 is YSYEKL. The CDR3 consists of 15 residues.

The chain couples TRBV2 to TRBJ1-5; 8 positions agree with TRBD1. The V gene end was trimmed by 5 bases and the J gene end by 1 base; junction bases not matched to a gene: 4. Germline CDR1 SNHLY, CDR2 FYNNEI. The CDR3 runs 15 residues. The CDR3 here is CASSQGAESNQPQHF. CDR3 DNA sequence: TGTGCCAGCAGTCAGGGGGCAGAGAGCAATCAGCCCCAGCATTTT.

CDR3 region: CASSLGRDDTQYF. Written as DNA, the CDR3 is TGCGCCAGCAGCTTGGGGAGGGATGATACGCAGTATTTT. V and J are TRBV5-1 and TRBJ2-3, with a possible D match to TRBD2 (6 bases). The CDR3 contains 13 residues. V was trimmed by 0 bases and J by 6 bases, leaving 8 bases between them. Germline V gene lookup returns CDR1 SGHRS and CDR2 YFSETQ.

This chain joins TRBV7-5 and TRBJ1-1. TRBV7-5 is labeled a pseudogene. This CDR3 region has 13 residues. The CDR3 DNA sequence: TGTGCCAGAATCGTTGGAGAACAAACTGAAGCTTTCTTT. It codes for CARIVGEQTEAFF.

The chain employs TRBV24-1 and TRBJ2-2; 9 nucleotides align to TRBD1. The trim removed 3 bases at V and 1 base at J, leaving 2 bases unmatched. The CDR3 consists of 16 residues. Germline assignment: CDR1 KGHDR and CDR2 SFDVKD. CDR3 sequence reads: CATSDTGQGNTGELFF. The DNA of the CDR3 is TGTGCCACCAGTGATACGGGACAGGGGAACACCGGGGAGCTGTTTTTT.

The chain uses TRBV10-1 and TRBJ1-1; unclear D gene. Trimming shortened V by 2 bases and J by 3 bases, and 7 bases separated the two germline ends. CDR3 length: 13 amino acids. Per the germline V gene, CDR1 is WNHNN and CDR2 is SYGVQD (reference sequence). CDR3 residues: CASSENRYTEAFF. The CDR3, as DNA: TGCGCCAGCAGTGAGAATCGGTACACTGAAGCTTTCTTT.

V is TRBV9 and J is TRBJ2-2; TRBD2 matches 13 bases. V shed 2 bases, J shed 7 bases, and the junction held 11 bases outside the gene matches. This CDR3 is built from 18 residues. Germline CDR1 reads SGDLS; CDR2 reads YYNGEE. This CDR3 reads CASSVWTSGGPQVGELFF. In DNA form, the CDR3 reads TGTGCCAGCAGCGTCTGGACTAGCGGGGGCCCTCAGGTCGGGGAGCTGTTTTTT. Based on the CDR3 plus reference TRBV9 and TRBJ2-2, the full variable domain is DSGVTQTPKHLITATGQRVTLRCSPRSGDLSVYWYQQSLDQGLQFLIQYYNGEERAKGNILERFSAQQFPDLHSELNLSSLELGDSALYFCASSVWTSGGPQVGELFFGEGSRLTVL.

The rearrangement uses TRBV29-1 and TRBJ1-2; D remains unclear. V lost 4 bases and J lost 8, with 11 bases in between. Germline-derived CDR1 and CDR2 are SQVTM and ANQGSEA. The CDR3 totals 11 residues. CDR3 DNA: TGCAGCGTTGTGGAGGGTCACGGCTACACCTTC. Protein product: CSVVEGHGYTF.

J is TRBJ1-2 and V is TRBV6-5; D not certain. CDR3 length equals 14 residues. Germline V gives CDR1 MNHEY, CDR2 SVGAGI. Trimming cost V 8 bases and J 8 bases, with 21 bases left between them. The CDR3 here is CASQYQVSSSGYTF. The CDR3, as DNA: TGTGCCAGCCAGTATCAGGTTTCTTCGAGCGGCTACACCTTC.

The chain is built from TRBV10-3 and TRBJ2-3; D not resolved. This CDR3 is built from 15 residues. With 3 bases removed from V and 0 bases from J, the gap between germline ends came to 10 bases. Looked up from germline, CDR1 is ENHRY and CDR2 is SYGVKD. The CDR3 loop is CAISDPVLSTDTQYF. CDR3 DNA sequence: TGTGCCATCAGTGATCCGGTCCTCAGCACAGATACGCAGTATTTT.